One sample yielded the 18 T cell receptor beta chains listed below, sequenced in a study of T cell clonality in common variable immunodeficiency. Generated by immunoSEQ multiplex PCR, the TCRdb table keeps only in-frame clones and is missing some. This sample carries about 19,000 clones, none of them present only once. Antigen specificity for these receptors is unknown. Study-wide results and limits: Common variable immunodeficiency TCR beta sequences reportedly had fewer deletions and N-nucleotide insertions.

Sequencing was carried out using peripheral blood mononuclear cells. Receptors originate from a human donor with common variable immunodeficiency.

This clone has at least ten counts. CDR3 residues: CAWKDRGYSGNTIYF. The covered CDR3 bases are TGTGCCTGGAAGGACAGGGGGTACTCTGGAAACACC. The chain couples TRBV30 to TRBJ1-3, with 10 nucleotides matching TRBD1. The read halts 3 residues ahead of the CDR3 end, with the missing end drawn from the germline J gene. The ends lost 4 bases at V and 0 bases at J; junction bases unmatched: 3. The CDR3 runs 15 residues. Germline CDR1 GTSNPN, CDR2 SVGIG (reference sequence).

In its sample, this clone was seen a few times. CDR3 protein: CASSLPPGALINYGYTF. CDR3 DNA, as far as it was read: TGTGCCAGCAGCTTACCGCCAGGGGCCCTGATAAACTATGGC. The V and J genes are TRBV7-3 and TRBJ1-2; D perhaps matches TRBD1 (6 bases). The CDR3 is cut off 3 residues early in the read; its end comes from the germline J gene. The CDR3 loop spans 17 amino acids. Germline assignment: CDR1 SGHTA and CDR2 FQGTGA. V was shortened by 2 bases and J by 2 bases, with 18 bases between the two germline ends.

The CDR3 here is CASSHRGEVNTEAFF. The part of the CDR3 DNA that was read is TGTGCCAGTAGTCACAGGGGTGAGGTGAACACTGAA. V gene TRBV19 combines with J gene TRBJ1-1, with 7 bases matching TRBD1. The CDR3 extends 3 residues past the end of the read, so its final part is completed from the germline J gene. The germline V gene has CDR1 LNHDA and CDR2 SQIVND (reference sequence). V lost 5 bases to trimming and J lost 0 bases; unmatched junction nucleotides: 6. The CDR3 totals 15 residues.

This clone was recorded a few times. The read falls 3 residues short of the CDR3 end, and the missing part is taken from the germline J gene. The chain combines TRBV7-9 with TRBJ2-7, with 12 bases fitting TRBD2. Trimming took 5 bases from V and 6 from J; bases not matched to a gene: 8. This CDR3 is 15 amino acids long. Looked up from germline, CDR1 is SEHNR and CDR2 is FQNEAQ (reference sequence). The covered CDR3 bases are TGTGCCAGCAGCCGATCCCGGACTAGCGGGACCGAG. This gives the protein CASSRSRTSGTE. The CDR3, in full, reads CASSRSRTSGTEQYF.

This clone has just a few counts. The DNA ends 3 residues before the CDR3 does, and the rest of the CDR3 is filled in from the germline J gene. V and J are TRBV19 and TRBJ1-2; 7 nucleotides align to TRBD1. CDR1 and CDR2 from the germline V gene are LNHDA and SQIVND (reference sequence). J gave up 3 bases and V 3 bases, and 7 bases lay outside the gene matches. CDR3 length equals 15 residues. The CDR3 spells CASSITGVPYYGYTF. CDR3 DNA (partial): TGTGCCAGTAGTATCACAGGGGTCCCCTACTATGGC.

This clone was observed a few times. The read finishes 3 residues shy of the CDR3 end, and the germline J gene is used to complete it. The chain carries TRBV19 and TRBJ2-1, with 12 bases aligning to TRBD2. The CDR3 covers 15 residues. Unmatched junction bases numbered 7, after V lost 4 bases and J lost 9 bases. Germline CDR1 LNHDA, CDR2 SQIVND (reference sequence). The sequenced part of the CDR3 DNA is TGTGCCAGTAGTACTTCTAGCGGGAGGGCCGGTGAG. Translated, it gives CASSTSSGRAGE. The whole CDR3 protein is CASSTSSGRAGEQFF.

This clone occurred many times. With the read ending 3 residues before the CDR3 end, the germline J gene is used to fill in that end. The chain employs TRBV10-3 and TRBJ2-5; TRBD2 matches 9 bases. The CDR3 runs to 15 residues. CDR1 is ENHRY and CDR2 is SYGVKD in the germline V gene. V lost 5 bases, J lost 0 bases, and 4 bases stayed unmatched. The CDR3 spells CAISSASGNQETQYF. CDR3 DNA, as far as it was read: TGTGCCATCAGTTCGGCTAGCGGGAACCAAGAGACC.

About this clone itself: The read finishes 3 residues shy of the CDR3 end, and the germline J gene is used to complete it. This chain joins TRBV6-1 and TRBJ2-7; D is perhaps TRBD1 (5 bases). V was clipped by 2 bases and J by 0 bases, with 14 bases between them. Germline V gene sequence: CDR1 MNHNS, CDR2 SASEGT. CDR3 size: 16 residues. The CDR3 loop reads CASSESLGQPSYEQYF. The CDR3 bases that were read are TGTGCCAGCAGTGAAAGTCTGGGGCAGCCCTCCTACGAG.

This clone is categorized as medium-sized. The CDR3 end falls 3 residues outside the read, so it is completed with the germline J gene. The genes are TRBV6-2 or TRBV6-3 and TRBJ2-2, with D perhaps TRBD2 (5 bases). The V end lost 0 bases, the J end lost 6 bases, and 11 bases lay between the germline ends. This CDR3 region has 15 residues. The germline CDR1 and CDR2 sequences are MNHEY and SVGEGT. CDR3 sequence: CASSYSPSFAGELFF. Partial CDR3 DNA: TGTGCCAGCAGTTACTCCCCTAGCTTTGCCGGGGAG.

This clone was observed a few times. From the germline J gene comes the end of the CDR3, since the read stops 3 residues before it. The chain combines TRBV19 with TRBJ1-1; TRBD1 agrees at 7 bases. The CDR3 spans 16 residues. V shed 5 bases, J shed 4 bases, and the junction held 13 bases outside the gene matches. CDR1 and CDR2 from the germline V gene are LNHDA and SQIVND (reference sequence). Incomplete CDR3 DNA: TGTGCCAGTAGTCCCTTTACAGGGGTGTCCTCCACTGAA. It codes for CASSPFTGVSSTE. The whole CDR3 sequence reads CASSPFTGVSSTEAFF.

Details on this clone: The CDR3 end is not reached by the read, which stops 3 residues before it; the germline J gene fills it in. J is TRBJ2-7 and V is TRBV6-2 or TRBV6-3, with D maybe TRBD1 (5 bases). The CDR3 spans 17 residues. The V gene's germline CDR1 is MNHEY and CDR2 SVGEGT. V lost 5 bases to trimming and J lost 0 bases, with 20 bases between them. The CDR3 bases that were read are TGTGCCAGCAGTATCGGCCCGGACAAAACTTCCTCCTACGAG. It codes for CASSIGPDKTSSYE. The entire CDR3 is CASSIGPDKTSSYEQYF.

On this clone itself: The read stops 3 residues short of the end of the CDR3; the missing end is completed from the germline J gene. The chain combines TRBV7-3 with TRBJ2-1; D perhaps matches TRBD1 (5 bases). V shed 1 base and J shed 2 bases, with 12 bases lying between them. The CDR3 length is 16 residues. Germline CDR1 reads SGHTA; CDR2 reads FQGTGA. Incomplete CDR3 DNA: TGTGCCAGCAGCTTAATGCGGACACACACCTACAATGAG. Its protein product is CASSLMRTHTYNE. The whole CDR3 reads CASSLMRTHTYNEQFF.

This clone has only a few counts. The sequenced fragment ends 3 residues before the CDR3 boundary, so the rest is inferred from the germline J gene. The same CDR3 is also encoded by other DNA sequences in this sample. The rearrangement joins TRBV7-9 to TRBJ2-7; 9 bases map to TRBD1. The CDR3 is 14 residues long. After removal of 0 bases from V and 3 bases from J, the junction contained 0 bases not matched to a gene. The germline V gene has CDR1 SEHNR and CDR2 FQNEAQ (reference sequence). The sequenced part of the CDR3 DNA is TGTGCCAGCAGCTTAGCGGGACAGGGCTACGAG. Translated: CASSLAGQGYE. The entire CDR3 protein reads CASSLAGQGYEQYF.

This clone was detected only a few times. The read gets to within 3 residues of the CDR3 end, and the germline J gene fills in the rest. V and J are TRBV7-3 and TRBJ1-6, with a weak D call TRBD1 (5 bases). CDR3 length equals 15 residues. Germline V gene sequence: CDR1 SGHTA, CDR2 FQGTGA. V lost 5 bases and J 8 bases, leaving 16 bases between the germline ends. Here the CDR3 reads CASSPGGGWDSPLHF. Incomplete CDR3 DNA: TGTGCCAGCAGCCCCGGGGGGGGTTGGGATTCACCC.

There are a few counts of this clone. Read coverage stops 3 residues before the CDR3 terminus; the germline J gene supplies the remainder. The chain recombines TRBV7-9 with TRBJ1-5; D uncertain. The CDR3 is 15 amino acids. Germline CDR1 and CDR2: SEHNR and FQNEAQ (reference sequence). V was shortened by 2 bases and J by 1 base, with 9 bases between the two germline ends. CDR3 sequence reads: CASSLFYQSNQPQHF. CDR3 DNA (partial): TGTGCCAGCAGCTTATTTTATCAGAGCAATCAGCCC.

Turning to this clone: Coverage ceases 3 residues before the CDR3 finishes, and the germline J gene fills in the end. The chain couples TRBV7-2 to TRBJ1-5; D call uncertain. CDR3 size: 12 residues. V lost 1 base, J lost 7 bases, and 5 bases lay in between. Germline CDR1 SGHTA, CDR2 FQGNSA. The part of the CDR3 DNA that was read is TGTGCCAGCAGCTTAGGGCGGCAGCCC. Translating gives CASSLGRQP. The whole CDR3 sequence is CASSLGRQPQHF. Using reference TRBV7-2 and TRBJ1-5 for the parts outside the CDR3, the full variable domain is GAGVSQSPSNKVTEKGKDVELRCDPISGHTALYWYRQSLGQGLEFLIYFQGNSAPDKSGLPSDRFSAERTGGSVSTLTIQRTQQEDSAVYLCASSLGRQPQHFGDGTRLSIL.

This CDR3 is CASSLLGQRGTEAFF. The DNA read from the CDR3 is TGTGCCAGCAGCTTACTAGGACAGCGGGGTACTGAA. The rearrangement uses TRBV7-9 and TRBJ1-1; tentative D call: TRBD1 (6 bases). The observed sequence ends 3 residues before the CDR3 terminus, with the missing tail filled in from the germline J gene. CDR3 length: 15 residues. CDR1 is SEHNR, CDR2 FQNEAQ, per germline (reference sequence). Trimming removed 2 bases from V and 5 bases from J, with 15 bases in between.

This clone has only a few counts. From the germline J gene comes the end of the CDR3, since the read stops 3 residues before it. The rearrangement joins TRBV5-1 to TRBJ2-7; a possible D gene is TRBD2 (5 bases). V was trimmed by 6 bases and J by 1 base, leaving 11 bases between them. Germline lookup yields CDR1 SGHRS and CDR2 YFSETQ. This CDR3 is built from 13 residues. The DNA read from the CDR3 is TGCGCCAGCAAAGAGGGCATATCCTACGAG. It translates to CASKEGISYE. The full CDR3 protein reads CASKEGISYEQYF.